This T cell receptor (beta chain) was found in a study of T cell changes during pregnancy in multiple sclerosis. The protocol was immunoSEQ multiplex PCR, while the TCRdb copy is restricted to in-frame clones and leaves out a portion. The sample has about 56,000 clones, 75% to 90% seen once. V was shortened by 3 bases and J by 3 bases, with 9 bases between the two germline ends. Germline CDR1 SGHNT, CDR2 YENEEA. The length of the CDR3 is 13 residues. The sequence was collected from a female donor with multiple sclerosis, enrolled in a pregnancy study. Sequencing was performed on peripheral blood, taken after pregnancy. The chain carries TRBV11-3 and TRBJ2-7; D ambiguous. The CDR3, as DNA: TGTGCCAGCAGCTTTAATTTCGGCTACGAGCAGTACTTC. It specifies CASSFNFGYEQYF.